This TCR beta chain was identified during a study of CD8 T cells in ankylosing spondylitis. MiXCR, applied by TCRdb to the 5' RACE reads, yields one record per CDR3 protein. The sample consists of about 340,000 distinct CDR3 sequences, over 12% of them appearing once. There are a few counts of this clonotype. Its antigen is still unknown. The germline gives CDR1 SGHRS, CDR2 YFSETQ. V was clipped by 0 bases and J by 4 bases; unmatched bases: 5. This CDR3 contains 15 residues. Study results and limitations: Disease-associated clonotypes exhibited CD8+ identity and were relatively infrequent in peripheral blood.

The TCR comes from a male donor with ankylosing spondylitis or in good health (not recorded which). The genes are TRBV5-1 and TRBJ2-7, with TRBD1 identical over 9 bases. Sequencing used blood, either unsorted or a sorted T cell fraction (not recorded which). The CDR3 reads CASSLETGGKYEQYF. The CDR3 nucleotides read TGCGCCAGCAGCTTGGAAACAGGGGGCAAGTACGAGCAGTACTTC.